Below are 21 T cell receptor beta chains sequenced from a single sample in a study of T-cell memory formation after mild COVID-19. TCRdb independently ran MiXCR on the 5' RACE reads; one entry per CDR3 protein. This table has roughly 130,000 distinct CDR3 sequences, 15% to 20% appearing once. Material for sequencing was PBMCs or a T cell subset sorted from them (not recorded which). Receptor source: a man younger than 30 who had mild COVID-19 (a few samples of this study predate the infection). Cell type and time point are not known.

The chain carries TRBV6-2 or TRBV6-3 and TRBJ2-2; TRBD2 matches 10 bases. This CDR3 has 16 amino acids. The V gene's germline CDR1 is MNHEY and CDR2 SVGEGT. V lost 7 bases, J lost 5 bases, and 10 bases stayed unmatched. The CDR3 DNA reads TGTGCCAGCATACTAGCGGGGAAATTTAGAACCGGGGAGCTGTTTTTT. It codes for CASILAGKFRTGELFF.

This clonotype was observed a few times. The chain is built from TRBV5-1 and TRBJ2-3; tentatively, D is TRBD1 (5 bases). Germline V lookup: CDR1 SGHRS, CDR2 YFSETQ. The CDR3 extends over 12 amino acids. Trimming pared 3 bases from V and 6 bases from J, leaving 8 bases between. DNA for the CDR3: TGCGCCAGCAGCTGGGGCTCCGATACGCAGTATTTT. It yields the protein CASSWGSDTQYF.

This CDR3 is CASNHRRGDKNIQYF. Here the CDR3 DNA reads TGCGCCAGCAATCATAGGCGGGGGGACAAAAACATTCAGTACTTC. The gene calls are TRBV4-1 and TRBJ2-4; 8 bases match TRBD2. Germline loops: CDR1 MGHRA, CDR2 YSYEKL. The ends lost 7 bases at V and 3 bases at J; junction bases unmatched: 8. The CDR3 has 15 residues.

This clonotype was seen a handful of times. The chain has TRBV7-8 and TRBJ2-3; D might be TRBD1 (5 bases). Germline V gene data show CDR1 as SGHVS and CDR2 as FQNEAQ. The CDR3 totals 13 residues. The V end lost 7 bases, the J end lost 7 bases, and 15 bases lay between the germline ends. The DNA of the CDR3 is TGTGCCAGCAAACTATTAGGGGTTAATACGCAGTATTTT. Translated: CASKLLGVNTQYF.

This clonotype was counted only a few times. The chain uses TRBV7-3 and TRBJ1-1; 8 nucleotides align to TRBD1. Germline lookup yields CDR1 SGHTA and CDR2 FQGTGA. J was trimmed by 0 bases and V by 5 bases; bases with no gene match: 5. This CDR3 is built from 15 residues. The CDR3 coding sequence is TGTGCCAGCAGCCAGGGACAGGTCATGAACACTGAAGCTTTCTTT. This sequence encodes CASSQGQVMNTEAFF.

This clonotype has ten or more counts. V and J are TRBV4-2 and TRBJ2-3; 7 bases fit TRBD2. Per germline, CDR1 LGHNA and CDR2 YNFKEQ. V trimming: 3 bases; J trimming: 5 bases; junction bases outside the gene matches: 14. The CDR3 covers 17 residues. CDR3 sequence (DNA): TGTGCCAGCAGCCACCCCCTCGGGCGGGGGAACATAGATACGCAGTATTTT. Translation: CASSHPLGRGNIDTQYF.

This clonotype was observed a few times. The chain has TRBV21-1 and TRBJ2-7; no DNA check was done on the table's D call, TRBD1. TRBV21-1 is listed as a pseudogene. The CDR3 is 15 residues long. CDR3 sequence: CASSTTTGPDYEQYV. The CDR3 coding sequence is TGTGCCAGCAGCACGACGACAGGGCCCGACTACGAGCAGTACGTC.

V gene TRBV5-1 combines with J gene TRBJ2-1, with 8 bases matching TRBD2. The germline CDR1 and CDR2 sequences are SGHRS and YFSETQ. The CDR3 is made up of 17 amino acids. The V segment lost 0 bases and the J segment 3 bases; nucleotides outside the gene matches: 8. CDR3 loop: CASSLGARGGYYNEQFF. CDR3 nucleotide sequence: TGCGCCAGCAGCTTGGGGGCCCGGGGGGGTTACTACAATGAGCAGTTCTTC.

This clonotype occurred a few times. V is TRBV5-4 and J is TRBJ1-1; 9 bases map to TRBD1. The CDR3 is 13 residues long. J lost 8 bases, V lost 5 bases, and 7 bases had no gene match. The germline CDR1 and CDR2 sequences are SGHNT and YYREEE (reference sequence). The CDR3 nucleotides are TGTGCCAGCAGTTGGGACAGGGTAAAGGAAGCTTTCTTT. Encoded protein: CASSWDRVKEAFF.

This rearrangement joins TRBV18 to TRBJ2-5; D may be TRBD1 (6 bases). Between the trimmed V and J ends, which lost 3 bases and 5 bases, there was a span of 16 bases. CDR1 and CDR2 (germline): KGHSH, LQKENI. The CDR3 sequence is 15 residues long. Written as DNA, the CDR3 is TGTGCCAGCTCACCTCAGGGGTATCCGGGGGAGACCCAGTACTTC. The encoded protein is CASSPQGYPGETQYF.

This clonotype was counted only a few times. Written as DNA, the CDR3 is TGTGCCACCAGTGACCAGGACAGTCTCAATCAGCCCCAGCATTTT. Translating gives CATSDQDSLNQPQHF. The rearrangement joins TRBV24-1 to TRBJ1-5; possible D gene TRBD1, 6 bases. Germline CDR1 is KGHDR and CDR2 is SFDVKD. This CDR3 has 15 residues. The V end was cut by 4 bases, the J end by 3 bases, with 12 bases between.

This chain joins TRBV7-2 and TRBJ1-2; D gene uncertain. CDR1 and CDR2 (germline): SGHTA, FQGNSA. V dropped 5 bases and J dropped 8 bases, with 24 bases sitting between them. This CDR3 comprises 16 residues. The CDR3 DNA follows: TGTGCCAGCAGCCTCACGCTAGGCGCCTCGGTCGGCGGCTACACCTTC. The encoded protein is CASSLTLGASVGGYTF.

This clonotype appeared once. CDR3 sequence (DNA): TGTGCCAGCAGTGAATGGAGTCCCGGGACAGCTTATAATTCACCCCTCCACTTT. Protein: CASSEWSPGTAYNSPLHF. The rearrangement links TRBV25-1 to TRBJ1-6; 7 positions agree with TRBD1. Germline V gives CDR1 MGHDK, CDR2 SYGVNS. CDR3 length equals 18 residues. With 1 base clipped from V and 4 bases from J, the junction kept 10 bases outside the gene matches.

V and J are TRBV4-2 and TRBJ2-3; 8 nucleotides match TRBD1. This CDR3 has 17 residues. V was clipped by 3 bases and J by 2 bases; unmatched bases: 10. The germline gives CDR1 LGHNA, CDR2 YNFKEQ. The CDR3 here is CASSHPGQGPDTDTQYF. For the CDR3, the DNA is TGTGCCAGCAGCCACCCCGGACAGGGCCCCGACACAGATACGCAGTATTTT.

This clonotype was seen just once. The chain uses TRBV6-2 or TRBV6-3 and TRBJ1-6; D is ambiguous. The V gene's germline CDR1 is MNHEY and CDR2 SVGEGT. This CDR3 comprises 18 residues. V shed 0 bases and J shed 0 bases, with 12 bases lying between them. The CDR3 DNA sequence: TGTGCCAGCAGTTACTCCGGGATACAGAGCTCCTATAATTCACCCCTCCACTTT. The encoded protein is CASSYSGIQSSYNSPLHF.

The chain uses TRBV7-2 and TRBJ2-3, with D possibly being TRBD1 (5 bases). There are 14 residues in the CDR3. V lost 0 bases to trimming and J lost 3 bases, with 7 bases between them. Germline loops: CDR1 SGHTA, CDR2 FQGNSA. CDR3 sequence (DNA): TGTGCCAGCAGCTTAGCCAGGGTGACAGATACGCAGTATTTT. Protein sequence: CASSLARVTDTQYF.

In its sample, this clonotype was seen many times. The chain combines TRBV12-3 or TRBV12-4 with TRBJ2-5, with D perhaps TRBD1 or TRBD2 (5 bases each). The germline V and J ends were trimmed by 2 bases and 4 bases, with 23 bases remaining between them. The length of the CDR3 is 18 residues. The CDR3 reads CASSLLGRAGAGGETQYF. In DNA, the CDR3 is TGTGCCAGCAGTTTACTCGGGCGTGCCGGGGCCGGTGGAGAGACCCAGTACTTC.

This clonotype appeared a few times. The CDR3 DNA follows: TGTGCCAGTAGTCGAGGGATTAGTACAGATACGCAGTATTTT. Its protein product is CASSRGISTDTQYF. This sequence joins TRBV19 and TRBJ2-3; tentatively, D is TRBD2 (5 bases). V was clipped by 5 bases and J by 3 bases, with 12 bases between them. Germline V gives CDR1 LNHDA, CDR2 SQIVND (reference sequence). The CDR3 consists of 14 residues.

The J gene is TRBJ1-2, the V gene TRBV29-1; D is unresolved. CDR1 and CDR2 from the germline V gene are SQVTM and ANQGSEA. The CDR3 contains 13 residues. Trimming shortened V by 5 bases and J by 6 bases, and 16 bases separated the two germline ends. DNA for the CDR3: TGCAGCGTTAGTTGGCCCACGGGCGATGGCTACACCTTC. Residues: CSVSWPTGDGYTF.

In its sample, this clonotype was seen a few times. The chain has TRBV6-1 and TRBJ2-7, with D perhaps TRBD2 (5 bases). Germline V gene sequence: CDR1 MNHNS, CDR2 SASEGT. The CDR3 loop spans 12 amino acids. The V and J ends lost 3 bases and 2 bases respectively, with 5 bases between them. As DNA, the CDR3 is TGTGCCAGCAGTGACGGGGCCTACGAGCAGTACTTC. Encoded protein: CASSDGAYEQYF.

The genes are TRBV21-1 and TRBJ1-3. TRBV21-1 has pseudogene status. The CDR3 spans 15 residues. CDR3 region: CASSKVEGVGNTIYF. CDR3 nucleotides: TGTGCCAGCAGCAAAGTGGAGGGAGTTGGAAACACCATATATTTT.